This is a list of T cell receptor beta chains from one sample in a study of shared clonotypes between healthy human individuals. The repertoire was sequenced with immunoSEQ multiplex PCR; TCRdb's copy has only in-frame clones and lacks some. The repertoire holds some 2,500,000 clones, with under 95% as singletons. Sequencing input: naive CD4+ T cells from PBMCs. All receptors derive from a man aged 18-30 years in good health. Some clones in this sample may be carry-over from other donors' samples. Both conserved end residues are part of each CDR3. Fields, in order: V gene, CDR3 length, CDR3 protein.

TRBV5-8,13,CASSSLAQETQYF
TRBV6-1,13,CASTGIPKETQYF
TRBV4-1,13,CASSQPDTYGYTF
TRBV15,15,CATSWGGENTDTQYF
TRBV7-2,14,CASSLEGRPHRAFF
TRBV23-1,16,CASSQWGGRSGNTIYF
TRBV4-2,14,CASSHPPGANVLTF
TRBV7-8,17,CASSLRDRARRTEKLFF
TRBV6-5,15,CASSYDPGSSYEQYF
TRBV5-1,14,CASSLRQTQETQYF
TRBV7-2,16,CASRVPGLGSTDTQYF
TRBV7-2,16,CASSPRKVGPGGEQYF
TRBV7-6,15,CASSLGGVTYNEQFF
TRBV6-1,14,CASSPGTGGYGYTF
TRBV28,15,CASRSFGTRSYEQYF
TRBV5-6,15,CASSPLPGVYNEQFF
TRBV5-1,15,CASSLADRGGEKLFF
TRBV7-8,15,CASSLVAQGRNTIYF
TRBV7-2,14,CASSDVAGGDTQYF
TRBV14,12,CASSFSTDTQYF
TRBV7-9,14,CASSRGQGNTEAFF
TRBV7-2,14,CASSLGGANEKLFF
TRBV10-3,14,CAIGRQDLREKLFF
TRBV19,14,CASDRRSSSQPQHF
TRBV28,14,CASSLTGGADTQYF
TRBV5-1,12,CASSLELPYLFF
TRBV6-1,14,CASSAHERGYEQYF
TRBV30,12,CAWRSSRYEQYF
TRBV9,16,CASSVGTGNSGNTIYF
TRBV19,15,CASRPLDTYNQPQHF
TRBV5-6,14,CASSLGQGVGEQYF
TRBV5-1,18,CASSFIVSGRAKGETQYF
TRBV7-2,20,CASSLAWGWASGRESYEQYF
TRBV11-3,15,CASTASGRRTDTQYF
TRBV2,15,CASKWASSANNEQFF
TRBV4-2,13,CASSQDRNSPLHF
TRBV15,15,CATSRDRRSDEKLFF
TRBV4-2,14,CASSERRVNYEQYF
TRBV7-3,15,CASSLVGGVTDTQYF
TRBV5-6,14,CASSLGRGNEKLFF
TRBV5-1,13,CASSRQGSYEQYF
TRBV5-1,13,CASSLVPDGEQFF
TRBV2,14,CASSADGFGAPLHF
TRBV2,14,CASSPLLQGPTIYF
TRBV30,13,CAWQVISGNTIYF
TRBV18,16,CASSPNWGTSGNTIYF